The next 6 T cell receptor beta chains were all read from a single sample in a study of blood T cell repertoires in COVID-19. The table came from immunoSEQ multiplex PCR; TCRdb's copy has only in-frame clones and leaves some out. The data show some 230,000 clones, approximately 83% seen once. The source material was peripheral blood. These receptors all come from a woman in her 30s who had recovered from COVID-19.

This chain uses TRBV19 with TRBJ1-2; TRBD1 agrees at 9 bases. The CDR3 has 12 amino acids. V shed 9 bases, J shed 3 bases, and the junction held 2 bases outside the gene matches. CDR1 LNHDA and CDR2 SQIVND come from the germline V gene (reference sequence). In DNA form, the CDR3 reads TGTGCCAGCCGACAGGGGGACTATGGCTACACCTTC. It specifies CASRQGDYGYTF.

The CDR3 DNA follows: TGTGCCAGCAGGGGCCTTGATACGCAGTATTTT. Translated, it gives CASRGLDTQYF. The gene calls are TRBV2 and TRBJ2-3, with unresolved D. The V gene lost 6 bases and the J gene lost 6 bases, with 7 bases spanning the gap. Germline-derived CDR1 and CDR2 are SNHLY and FYNNEI. The CDR3 consists of 11 residues.

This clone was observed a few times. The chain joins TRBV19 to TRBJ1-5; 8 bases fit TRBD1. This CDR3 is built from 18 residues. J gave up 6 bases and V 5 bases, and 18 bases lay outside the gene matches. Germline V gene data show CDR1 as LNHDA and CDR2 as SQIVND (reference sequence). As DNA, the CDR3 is TGTGCCAGTAGTCGAGCCGGGACAGGTTTTGACTCTGGTCAGCCCCAGCATTTT. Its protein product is CASSRAGTGFDSGQPQHF.

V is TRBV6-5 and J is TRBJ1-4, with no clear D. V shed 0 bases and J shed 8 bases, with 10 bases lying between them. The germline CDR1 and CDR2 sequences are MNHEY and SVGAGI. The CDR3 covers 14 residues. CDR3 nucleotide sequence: TGTGCCAGCAGTTACTCGAGGCGACTAGAAAAACTGTTTTTT. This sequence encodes CASSYSRRLEKLFF.

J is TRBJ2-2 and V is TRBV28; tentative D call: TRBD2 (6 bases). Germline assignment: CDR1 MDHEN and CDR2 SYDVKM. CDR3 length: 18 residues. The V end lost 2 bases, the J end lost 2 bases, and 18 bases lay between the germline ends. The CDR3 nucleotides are TGTGCCAGCAGTTTACCCCCCGGGGGTAGTTCTAACACCGGGGAGCTGTTTTTT. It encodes CASSLPPGGSSNTGELFF.

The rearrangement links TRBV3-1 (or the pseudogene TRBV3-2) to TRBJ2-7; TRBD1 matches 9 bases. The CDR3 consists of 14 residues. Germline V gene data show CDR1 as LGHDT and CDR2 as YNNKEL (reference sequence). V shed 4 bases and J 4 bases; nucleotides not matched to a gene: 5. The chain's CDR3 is CASSPGTGTYEQYF. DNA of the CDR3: TGTGCCAGCAGCCCGGGGACAGGGACGTACGAGCAGTACTTC.